The clone carrying this T cell receptor beta chain was seen at least ten times. Its antigen remains unidentified. This entry is derived from a study of identical twins. Study-wide points: The authors drew conclusions from cross-sectional statistical analysis rather than following the same donors. Models underpredicted monozygotic twin sharing of out-of-frame TCR alpha. Out-of-frame alpha sequences shared by twins were enriched for low generation probability.

Trimming removed 2 bases from V and 9 bases from J, with 14 bases in between. The CDR3 is 14 amino acids. Germline-derived CDR1 and CDR2 are MNHEY and SVGAGI. Addition of a universal primer site occurred through template switching, and cDNA carried unique molecular identifiers. TCRdb reprocessed the 5' RACE reads with MiXCR, giving one entry per CDR3 protein. The table records 280,000 or so distinct CDR3 sequences, about 8% of them present only once. The same data also went into a second study, on yellow fever vaccine responses in identical twins.

The receptor comes from a woman aged 18-30 years in good health. V usage is TRBV6-5 and J usage is TRBJ2-1, with D hard to call. Sequenced: memory (CD45RO+) T cells sorted from blood. This chain's CDR3 is CASSYNGVWSEQFF. As DNA, the CDR3 is TGTGCCAGCAGTTACAATGGAGTGTGGAGTGAGCAGTTCTTC.